This TCR beta chain was observed in a study of shared clonotypes between healthy human individuals. Study overall: Researchers assigned three CD4 naive, three CD4 memory, two CD8 naive and one CD8 memory plate to each donor.

Study results and limitations: Sharing across a handful of donors was seen in 4% to 5.5% of naive CD4 clonotypes. Generation probability values for non-shared clonotypes were lower than those for clonotypes shared by all four donors. Rarefaction analysis demonstrated incomplete sorted-subset sequencing notwithstanding large depth.

About this clone itself: Its antigen is unidentified.

This CDR3 comprises 15 residues. The germline V gene encodes CDR1 LGHNA and CDR2 YSLEER. Trimming took off 1 base at V and 0 bases at J, with 10 bases between the two ends. Measured with immunoSEQ multiplex PCR; TCRdb has only the in-frame clones, and not every one. Of some 690,000 clones listed, 90% were seen once; the top ten hold less than 40%. The V gene is TRBV4-3, the J gene TRBJ2-7; no clear D. This TCR derives from a man younger than 30 in good health. Some clones in this sample may be carry-over from other donors' samples. Sequencing input: memory CD8+ T cells from PBMCs. Subset denoted: CD45RO+ cells pooled with CCR7-negative TemRA cells. In nucleotides, the CDR3 is TGCGCCAGCAGCCAAGCTCTTCCCTTCTCCTACGAGCAGTACTTC. It translates to CASSQALPFSYEQYF.